Shown below are 3 T cell receptor beta chains from a single sample sequenced in a study of Ad26.COV2.S vaccination and SARS-CoV-2 variants (dated by TCRdb to the early 2020s). What this sample's treatment or condition label stands for: some 19 received Ad26.COV2.S at low or high dose, single or two shots; 5 received placebo; per-sample allocation not given. For vaccine and placebo recipients, the sequenced repertoires came from samples collected on day 63 after the first injection. Receptor amplification or capture employed the immunoSEQ multiplex PCR assay. The immuneACCESS repertoire file appears here via TCRdb, limited to in-frame rearrangements. These files lack a portion of the clones; in checked studies, under half of the deficit traces to unresolved V genes, and the cause of the others is not known. The sample table lists about 420,000 clones, 88% of them with a count of one. 3.6% of the sample is taken by the ten largest.

Source: peripheral blood, taken in a trial of Ad26.COV2.S vaccine versus placebo. Receptors were obtained from a person between 18 and 65 years old who received the Ad26.COV2.S COVID-19 vaccine or a placebo.

The CDR3 protein is CASSYYRLAGGTDTQYF. CDR3 DNA sequence: TGTGCCAGCAGTTACTATCGACTAGCGGGGGGTACAGATACGCAGTATTTT. The chain joins TRBV6-2 or TRBV6-3 to TRBJ2-3; 13 bases are shared with TRBD2. J was trimmed by 3 bases and V by 1 base; bases with no gene match: 4. Germline V gene lookup returns CDR1 MNHEY and CDR2 SVGEGT. The CDR3 spans 17 residues.

There are a few counts of this clone. The rearrangement joins TRBV7-9 to TRBJ2-2; 11 bases are shared with TRBD2. The CDR3 covers 16 residues. Trimming cost V 5 bases and J 5 bases; bases outside gene matches: 7. The germline CDR1 and CDR2 sequences are SEHNR and FQNEAQ (reference sequence). CDR3 DNA: TGTGCCAGCAGCCCATTAGCGGGGGGGCCAACCGGGGAGCTGTTTTTT. It codes for CASSPLAGGPTGELFF. Full variable domain (missing parts from reference TRBV7-9 and TRBJ2-2): DTGVSQNPRHKITKRGQNVTFRCDPISEHNRLYWYRQTLGQGPEFLTYFQNEAQLEKSRLLSDRFSAERPKGSFSTLEIQRTEQGDSAMYLCASSPLAGGPTGELFFGEGSRLTVL.

The chain recombines TRBV2 with TRBJ1-3, with D tentatively TRBD1 (6 bases). The ends were cut back, 5 bases at V and 8 bases at J, with 22 bases in the middle. Germline-derived CDR1 and CDR2 are SNHLY and FYNNEI. This CDR3 region has 16 residues. CDR3 in amino acids: CASSPDSPLGRHTIYF. CDR3 sequence (DNA): TGTGCCAGCAGTCCGGACAGTCCGCTGGGTCGGCACACCATATATTTT.